The rows below give T cell receptor beta chains drawn from one sample of a study of regulatory T cells in long-lasting Graves disease. TCRdb recomputed calls from the multiplex PCR reads with MiXCR, one row per CDR3 protein. The sample carries around 400,000 distinct CDR3 sequences, about 23% recorded once. Sequenced material: peripheral blood mononuclear cells (PBMCs), taken when the disease was refractory, from a patient treated with antithyroid drugs. Every receptor here comes from a woman aged 40 to 50 with Graves disease. CDR3s include the opening cysteine and the closing phenylalanine or tryptophan. A D gene is named only where the DNA matches it firmly. Clone size appears in some rows only: once, few, many, or a class for an expanded clone.

j_gene | v_gene | abundance | d_gene | CDR3nt | CDR3aa
TRBJ2-7 | TRBV11-2 | many | TRBD1 | TGTGCCAGCAGCTTAGGGACAGGGGCTAAGGAGCAGTACTTC | CASSLGTGAKEQYF
TRBJ1-1 | TRBV2 | few | . | TGTGCCAGCAGGACAGTTGTTCCCGACACTGAAGCTTTCTTT | CASRTVVPDTEAFF
TRBJ2-7 | TRBV18 | few | TRBD1 | TGTGCCAGCTCACGGACAGGGGGCTCGGGGTACGAGCAGTACTTC | CASSRTGGSGYEQYF
TRBJ2-2 | TRBV5-1 | few | TRBD2 | TGCGCCAGCAGCTTGGATCCGGGAGGGAACACCGGGGAGCTGTTTTTT | CASSLDPGGNTGELFF
TRBJ2-7 | TRBV19 | many | . | TGTGCCAGTAGTCCGCAACTATTCATCTACGAGCAGTACTTC | CASSPQLFIYEQYF
TRBJ2-1 | TRBV28 | . | . | TGTGCCAGCAGTTTAGGGCCTGAGCAGTTCTTC | CASSLGPEQFF
TRBJ1-1 | TRBV14 | . | . | TGTGCCAGCAGCCAGCGGGTTATTAGGGACACTGAAGCTTTCTTT | CASSQRVIRDTEAFF
TRBJ1-1 | TRBV2 | many | . | TGTGCCAGCAGTCATAACAGGGAAGCTTTCTTT | CASSHNREAFF
TRBJ1-5 | TRBV19 | few | . | TGTGCCAGTACGGGACACCTCGGGGGCAATCAGCCCCAGCATTTT | CASTGHLGGNQPQHF
TRBJ2-7 | TRBV28 | many | . | TGTGCCAGCAGTTTATCCCCTTGGTCAGGAAGCTTCACTAACGAGCAGTACTTC | CASSLSPWSGSFTNEQYF
TRBJ2-1 | TRBV28 | . | TRBD2 | TGTGCCAGCAGAAAAAGCGGGAGCCCCGACAATGAGCAGTTCTTC | CASRKSGSPDNEQFF
TRBJ2-2 | TRBV12-3/TRBV12-4 | many | . | TGTGCCAGCAGCTTGGGGGCCGGGGAGCTGTTTTTT | CASSLGAGELFF
TRBJ2-7 | TRBV6-1 | few | . | TGTGCCAGCAGTGAAGCGGAGAGTGGCGAGCAGTACTTC | CASSEAESGEQYF
TRBJ1-5 | TRBV6-1 | medium-sized | . | TGTGCCAGCAGTGAACCGGGACAGCCCCAGCATTTT | CASSEPGQPQHF
TRBJ2-1 | TRBV12-3/TRBV12-4 | . | . | TGTGCCAGCAGTTTTGTCAGGACCAATGAGCAGTTCTTC | CASSFVRTNEQFF
TRBJ2-7 | TRBV11-2 | many | . | TGTGCCAGCAGCTTATCCCTAGCCGTCTCCTACGAGCAGTACTTC | CASSLSLAVSYEQYF
TRBJ2-4 | TRBV7-9 | few | . | TGTGCCAGCAGTTTCCCCCTTGGGGTTATAGGAGGTGAAAACATTCAGTACTTC | CASSFPLGVIGGENIQYF
TRBJ2-5 | TRBV5-1 | once | . | TGCGCCAGCAGCTTGCAAGCGAGCCAAGAGACCCAGTACTTC | CASSLQASQETQYF
TRBJ2-2 | TRBV6-1 | . | . | TGTGCCAGCAGTGGGGTACGGACCCCTCGGGAGCTGTTTTTT | CASSGVRTPRELFF
TRBJ2-6 | TRBV29-1 | many | TRBD1 | TGCAGCCCTTACGGCCCGGGACAGGGGTTGACTGGGGCCAACGTCCTGACTTTC | CSPYGPGQGLTGANVLTF
TRBJ2-6 | TRBV20-1 | few | TRBD1 | TGCAGTGCTGCCTTAGTTAGGGGGCCCAACGTCCTGACTTTC | CSAALVRGPNVLTF
TRBJ2-5 | TRBV28 | few | . | TGTGCCAGCAACCGGGACGGGGTAAGAGAGACCCAGTACTTC | CASNRDGVRETQYF
TRBJ2-7 | TRBV12-3/TRBV12-4 | many | TRBD2 | TGTGCCAGCAGTCCGGGGGGGCTGCAATACGAGCAGTACTTC | CASSPGGLQYEQYF
TRBJ2-7 | TRBV7-2 | . | TRBD2 | TGTGCCAGCAGCTCCAAACGGACTAGCGGGTCCCTTCCGTCCTACGAGCAGTACTTC | CASSSKRTSGSLPSYEQYF
TRBJ2-5 | TRBV10-2 | . | . | TGCGCCAGCAGTGAGGTCGGAATGGGAAATGGGGGGACCCAGTACTTC | CASSEVGMGNGGTQYF
TRBJ1-1 | TRBV6-1 | many | . | TGTGCCAGCAGCTACCGGACGATCACTGAAGCTTTCTTT | CASSYRTITEAFF
TRBJ1-3 | TRBV9 | few | . | TGTGCCAGCAGCGTAGGGGGACCTGGAAACACCATATATTTT | CASSVGGPGNTIYF
TRBJ1-2 | TRBV7-9 | . | TRBD1 | TGTGCCAGCAGAGCGACAGGGGGCCCCTCGGATGGCTACACCTTC | CASRATGGPSDGYTF
TRBJ2-2 | TRBV28 | . | TRBD1 | TGTGCCAGCAGTTTACGGCAGGGGGTGTACACCGGGGAGCTGTTTTTT | CASSLRQGVYTGELFF
TRBJ2-5 | TRBV2 | many | . | TGTGCCAGCAGGGCAGGGAACTTC | CASRAGNF
TRBJ1-1 | TRBV28 | many | . | TGTGCCAGCAGTCAGGACGATCCTGAAGCTTTCTTT | CASSQDDPEAFF
TRBJ2-7 | TRBV2 | few | . | TGTGCCAGCAGTGAAGCGATGGGGGCTAAGCAGTACTTC | CASSEAMGAKQYF
TRBJ2-5 | TRBV28 | many | TRBD1 | TGTGCCTCCAAGTGGAGGGACAGGGATCTCTACCAAGAGACCCAGTACTTC | CASKWRDRDLYQETQYF
TRBJ2-1 | TRBV2 | . | TRBD2 | TGTGCCAGCAGCGACCCTCCCGGGACTAGCTCCTACAATGAGCAGTTCTTC | CASSDPPGTSSYNEQFF
TRBJ1-2 | TRBV11-2 | many | . | TGTGCCAGCAGGTCGGGCAGGGATCGAAGCAACTATGGCTACACCTTC | CASRSGRDRSNYGYTF
TRBJ2-7 | TRBV7-2 | few | . | TGTGCCAGCAGCTTAGTCCGGGAGCAGTACTTC | CASSLVREQYF
TRBJ2-5 | TRBV7-2 | few | . | TGTGCCAGCAGCCAAGGACAGCCAGTCGGGGAGACCCAGTACTTC | CASSQGQPVGETQYF
TRBJ1-3 | TRBV28 | . | . | TGTGCCAGCAGCTGGGGAGGGACCTCTGGAAACACCATATATTTT | CASSWGGTSGNTIYF
TRBJ2-7 | TRBV7-9 | . | . | TGTGCCAGCAGCTTAGCTGAGAAGGGATTGGCCTACGAGCAGTACTTC | CASSLAEKGLAYEQYF
TRBJ1-2 | TRBV10-1 | many | . | TGCGCCAGCAGTGAGGACGAAGGCTATGGCTACACCTTC | CASSEDEGYGYTF
TRBJ1-5 | TRBV28 | many | . | TGTGCCAGCAGGACAGGATCCCCCTTCCAGCCCCAGCATTTT | CASRTGSPFQPQHF
TRBJ1-2 | TRBV5-1 | . | . | TGCGCCAGCAGCTTGAACGTCGGCTACTATGGCTACACCTTC | CASSLNVGYYGYTF
TRBJ2-2 | TRBV20-1 | . | TRBD1 | TGCAGTGCGAGGGACAGGAGGAACACCGGGGAGCTGTTTTTT | CSARDRRNTGELFF
TRBJ1-2 | TRBV2 | . | . | TGTGCCAGCTTCGGCCCGGCGGCTAACTATGGCTACACCTTC | CASFGPAANYGYTF
TRBJ2-3 | TRBV11-2 | many | . | TGTGCCAGCAGCTTAGGCGGATCCACAGATACGCAGTATTTT | CASSLGGSTDTQYF
TRBJ2-1 | TRBV11-2 | few | . | TGTGCCAGCAGCTTATTTGACTCACCCTCTCCCTACAATGAGCAGTTCTTC | CASSLFDSPSPYNEQFF
TRBJ1-2 | TRBV20-1 | many | . | TGCAGTGCTAATGCAGGTGCTAACTATGGCTACACCTTC | CSANAGANYGYTF
TRBJ2-7 | TRBV11-2 | many | . | TGTGCCAGCAGCTCCACCTCTCCGGGCGGCAGGAACTTC | CASSSTSPGGRNF
TRBJ1-4 | TRBV18 | . | . | TGTGCCAGCTCACCACCGATAGTTAGCGAAAAACTGTTTTTT | CASSPPIVSEKLFF
TRBJ1-1 | TRBV11-2 | many | TRBD1 | TGTGCCAGCAGCTTACCCAGGACAGGGGTAATGAACACTGAAGCTTTCTTT | CASSLPRTGVMNTEAFF
TRBJ1-1 | TRBV5-1 | few | . | TGCGCCAGCAGTACGGACGCCAACATGAACACTGAAGCTTTCTTT | CASSTDANMNTEAFF
TRBJ2-7 | TRBV28 | many | . | TGTGCCAGCAGGCCAGCTCACTCCTACGAGCAGTACTTC | CASRPAHSYEQYF
TRBJ2-6 | TRBV20-1 | many | . | TGCAGTGTCGGGGGTGGGGCCAACGTCCTGACTTTC | CSVGGGANVLTF
TRBJ2-1 | TRBV20-1 | few | TRBD2 | TGCAGTGCTCCTAGCGGGAGGCTATACAATGAGCAGTTCTTC | CSAPSGRLYNEQFF
TRBJ1-5 | TRBV29-1 | few | . | TGCAGCGTTGCCGGGACAACCGGTTCGTCCCAGCATTTT | CSVAGTTGSSQHF
TRBJ1-5 | TRBV28 | many | . | TGTGCCAGCAGTTTTTTGTCTCAGCCCCAGCATTTT | CASSFLSQPQHF
TRBJ2-5 | TRBV29-1 | many | TRBD1 | TGCAGCGTTCAGACAGGGTGGTTAGGAGAGGCCCAGTACTTC | CSVQTGWLGEAQYF
TRBJ1-6 | TRBV15 | many | . | TGTGCCACCAGCAGAGATCGTTACAAGACAAGTCCCCTCCACTTT | CATSRDRYKTSPLHF
TRBJ1-2 | TRBV29-1 | few | TRBD1 | TGCAGCGTAGGACAGGGGGCGGGCTATGGCTACACCTTC | CSVGQGAGYGYTF